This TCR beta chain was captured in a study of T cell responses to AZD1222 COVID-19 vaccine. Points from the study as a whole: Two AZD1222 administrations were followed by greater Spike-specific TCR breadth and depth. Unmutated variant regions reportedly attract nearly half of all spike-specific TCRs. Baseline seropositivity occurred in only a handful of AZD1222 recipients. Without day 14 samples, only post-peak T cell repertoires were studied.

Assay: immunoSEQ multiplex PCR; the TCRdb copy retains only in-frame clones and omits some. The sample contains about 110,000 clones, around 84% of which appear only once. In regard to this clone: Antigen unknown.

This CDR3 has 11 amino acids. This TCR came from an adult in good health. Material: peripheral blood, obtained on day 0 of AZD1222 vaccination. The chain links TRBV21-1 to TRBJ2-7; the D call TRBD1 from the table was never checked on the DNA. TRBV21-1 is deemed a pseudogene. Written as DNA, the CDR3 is TGTGCCAGCACCACAGATTACGAGCAGTACTTC. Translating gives CASTTDYEQYF.